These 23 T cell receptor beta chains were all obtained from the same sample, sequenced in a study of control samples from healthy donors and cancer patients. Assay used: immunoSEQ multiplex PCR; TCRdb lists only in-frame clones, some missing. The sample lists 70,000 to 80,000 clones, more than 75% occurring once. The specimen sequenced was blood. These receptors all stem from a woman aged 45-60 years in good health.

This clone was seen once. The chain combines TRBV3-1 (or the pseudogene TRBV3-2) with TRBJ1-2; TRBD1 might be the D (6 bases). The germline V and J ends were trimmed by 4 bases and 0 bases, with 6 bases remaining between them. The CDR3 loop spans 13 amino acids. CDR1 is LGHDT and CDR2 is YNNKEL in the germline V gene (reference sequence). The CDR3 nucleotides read TGTGCCAGCAGCCGGGACACTAACTATGGCTACACCTTC. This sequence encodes CASSRDTNYGYTF.

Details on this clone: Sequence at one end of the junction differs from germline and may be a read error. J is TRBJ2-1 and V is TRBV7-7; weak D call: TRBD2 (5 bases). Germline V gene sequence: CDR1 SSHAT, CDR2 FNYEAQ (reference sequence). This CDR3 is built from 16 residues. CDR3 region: CASSLARSDSYDEQFF. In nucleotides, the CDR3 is TGTGCTAGCAGCTTAGCGAGGTCTGACTCCTACGATGAGCAGTTCTTC.

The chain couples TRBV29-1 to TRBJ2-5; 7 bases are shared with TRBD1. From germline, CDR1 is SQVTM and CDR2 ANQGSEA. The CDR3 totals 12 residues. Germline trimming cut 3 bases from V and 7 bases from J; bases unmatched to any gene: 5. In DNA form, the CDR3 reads TGCAGCGTTGAGGCAGGGGGTCGGACCCAGTACTTC. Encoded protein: CSVEAGGRTQYF.

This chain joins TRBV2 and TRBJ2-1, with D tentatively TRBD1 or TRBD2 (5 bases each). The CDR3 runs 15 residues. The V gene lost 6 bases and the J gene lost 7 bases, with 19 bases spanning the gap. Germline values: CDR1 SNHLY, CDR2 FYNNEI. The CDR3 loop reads CASSEGWGFLNEQFF. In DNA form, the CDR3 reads TGTGCCAGCAGCGAGGGGTGGGGGTTTTTGAATGAGCAGTTCTTC.

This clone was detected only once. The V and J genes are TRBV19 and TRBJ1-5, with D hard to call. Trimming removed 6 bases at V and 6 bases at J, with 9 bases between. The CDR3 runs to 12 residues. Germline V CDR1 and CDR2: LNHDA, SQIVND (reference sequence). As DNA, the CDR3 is TGTGCCAGTAGGGTTGTGGGTCAGCCCCAGCATTTT. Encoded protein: CASRVVGQPQHF.

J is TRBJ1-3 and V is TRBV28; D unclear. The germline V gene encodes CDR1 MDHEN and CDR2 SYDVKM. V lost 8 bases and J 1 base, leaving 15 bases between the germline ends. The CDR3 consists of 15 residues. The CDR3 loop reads CASALYLPSGNTIYF. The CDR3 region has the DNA TGTGCCAGCGCCTTGTACTTACCTTCTGGAAACACCATATATTTT.

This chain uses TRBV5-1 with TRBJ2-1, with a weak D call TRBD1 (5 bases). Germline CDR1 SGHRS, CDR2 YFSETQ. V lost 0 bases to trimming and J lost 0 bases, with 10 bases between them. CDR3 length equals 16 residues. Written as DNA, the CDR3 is TGCGCCAGCAGCTTGGGTCAGGGTCGCTCCTACAATGAGCAGTTCTTC. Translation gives CASSLGQGRSYNEQFF. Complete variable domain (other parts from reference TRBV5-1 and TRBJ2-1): KAGVTQTPRYLIKTRGQQVTLSCSPISGHRSVSWYQQTPGQGLQFLFEYFSETQRNKGNFPGRFSGRQFSNSRSEMNVSTLELGDSALYLCASSLGQGRSYNEQFFGPGTRLTVL.

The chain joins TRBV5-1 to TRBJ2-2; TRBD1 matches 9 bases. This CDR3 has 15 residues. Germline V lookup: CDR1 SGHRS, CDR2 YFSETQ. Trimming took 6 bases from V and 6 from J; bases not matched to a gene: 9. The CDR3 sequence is CASKTGGASPGELFF. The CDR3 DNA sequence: TGCGCCAGCAAAACAGGGGGCGCGAGTCCCGGGGAGCTGTTTTTT. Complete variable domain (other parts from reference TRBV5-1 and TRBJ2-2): KAGVTQTPRYLIKTRGQQVTLSCSPISGHRSVSWYQQTPGQGLQFLFEYFSETQRNKGNFPGRFSGRQFSNSRSEMNVSTLELGDSALYLCASKTGGASPGELFFGEGSRLTVL.

Here the CDR3 reads CASRPHLRTRNTGELFF. CDR3 nucleotide sequence: TGTGCCAGCAGACCCCATCTAAGGACTCGGAACACCGGGGAGCTGTTTTTT. The rearrangement joins TRBV7-9 to TRBJ2-2; D may be TRBD2 (5 bases). Trimming took 6 bases from V and 1 from J, leaving 18 bases between them. The CDR3 is made up of 17 amino acids. Germline V gene lookup returns CDR1 SEHNR and CDR2 FQNEAQ (reference sequence).

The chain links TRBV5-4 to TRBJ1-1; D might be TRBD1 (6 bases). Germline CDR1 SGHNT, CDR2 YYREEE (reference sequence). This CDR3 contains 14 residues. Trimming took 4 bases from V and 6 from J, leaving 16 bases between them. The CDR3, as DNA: TGTGCCAGCAGCAGAACAGGGCGGATCCCTGAAGCTTTCTTT. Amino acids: CASSRTGRIPEAFF.

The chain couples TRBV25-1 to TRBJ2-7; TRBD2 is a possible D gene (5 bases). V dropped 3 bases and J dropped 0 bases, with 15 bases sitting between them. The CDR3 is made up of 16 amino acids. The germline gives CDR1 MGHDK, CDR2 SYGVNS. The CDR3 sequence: CASSDPSSQSSYEQYF. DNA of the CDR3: TGTGCCAGCAGTGACCCTAGCAGCCAGAGCTCCTACGAGCAGTACTTC.

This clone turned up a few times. CDR3 coding DNA: TGCGCCAGCAGCCCGTACGGGACAGGGAGAGGGGACGGCTACACCTTC. Encoded protein: CASSPYGTGRGDGYTF. The genes are TRBV5-1 and TRBJ1-2; 9 bases match TRBD1. V gave up 4 bases and J gave up 8 bases; unmatched junction bases: 15. Germline CDR1 reads SGHRS; CDR2 reads YFSETQ. The length of the CDR3 is 16 residues. The variable domain in full, completed from reference TRBV5-1 and TRBJ1-2, reads KAGVTQTPRYLIKTRGQQVTLSCSPISGHRSVSWYQQTPGQGLQFLFEYFSETQRNKGNFPGRFSGRQFSNSRSEMNVSTLELGDSALYLCASSPYGTGRGDGYTFGSGTRLTVV.

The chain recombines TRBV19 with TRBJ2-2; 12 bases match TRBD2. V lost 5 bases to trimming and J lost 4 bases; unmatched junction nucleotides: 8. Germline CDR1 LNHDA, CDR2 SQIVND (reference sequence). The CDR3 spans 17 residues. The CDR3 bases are TGTGCCAGTAGTGCCGGACTAGCGGGACGAAGCACCGGGGAGCTGTTTTTT. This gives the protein CASSAGLAGRSTGELFF.

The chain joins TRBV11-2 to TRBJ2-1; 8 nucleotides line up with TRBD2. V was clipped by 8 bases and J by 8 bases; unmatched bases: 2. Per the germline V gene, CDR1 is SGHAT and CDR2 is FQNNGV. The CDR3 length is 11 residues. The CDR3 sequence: CASGAGDEQFF. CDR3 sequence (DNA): TGTGCCAGCGGAGCGGGAGATGAGCAGTTCTTC.

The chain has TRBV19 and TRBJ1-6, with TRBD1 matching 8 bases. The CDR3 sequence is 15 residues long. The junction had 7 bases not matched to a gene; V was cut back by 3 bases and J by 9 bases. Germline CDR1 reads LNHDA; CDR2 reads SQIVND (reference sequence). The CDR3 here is CASSMGAGGASPLHF. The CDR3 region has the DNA TGTGCCAGTAGTATGGGAGCAGGGGGCGCTTCACCCCTCCACTTT.

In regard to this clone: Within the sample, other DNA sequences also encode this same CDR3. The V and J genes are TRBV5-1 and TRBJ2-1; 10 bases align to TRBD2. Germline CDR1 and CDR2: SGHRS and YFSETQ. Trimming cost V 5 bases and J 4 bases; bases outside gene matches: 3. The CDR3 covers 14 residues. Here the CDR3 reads CASSSSGGYNEQFF. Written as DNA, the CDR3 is TGCGCCAGCAGTTCTAGCGGGGGTTACAATGAGCAGTTCTTC.

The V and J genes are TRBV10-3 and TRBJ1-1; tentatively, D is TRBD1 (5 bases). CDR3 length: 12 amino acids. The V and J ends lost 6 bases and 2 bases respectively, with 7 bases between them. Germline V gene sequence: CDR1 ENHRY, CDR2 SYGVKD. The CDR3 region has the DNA TGTGCCATCAGGGGGGTAAACACTGAAGCTTTCTTT. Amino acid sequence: CAIRGVNTEAFF.

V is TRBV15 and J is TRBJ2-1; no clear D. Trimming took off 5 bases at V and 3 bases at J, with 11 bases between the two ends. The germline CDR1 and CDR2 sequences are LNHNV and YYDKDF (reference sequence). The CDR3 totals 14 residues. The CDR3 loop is CATSVGSRYNEQFF. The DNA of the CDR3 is TGTGCCACCAGCGTAGGGTCTCGCTACAATGAGCAGTTCTTC.

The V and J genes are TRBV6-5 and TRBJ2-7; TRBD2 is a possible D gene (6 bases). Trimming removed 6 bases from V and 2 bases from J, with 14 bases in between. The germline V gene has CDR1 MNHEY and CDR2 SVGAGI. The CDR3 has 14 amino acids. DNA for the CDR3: TGTGCCAGCAGCGATCCGGGACTTACCTACGAGCAGTACTTC. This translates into CASSDPGLTYEQYF.

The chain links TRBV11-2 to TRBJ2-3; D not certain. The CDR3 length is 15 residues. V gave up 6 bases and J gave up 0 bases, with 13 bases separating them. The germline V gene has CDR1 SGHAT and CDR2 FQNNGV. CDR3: CASSLGMASTDTQYF. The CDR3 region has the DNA TGTGCCAGCAGTCTGGGAATGGCGAGCACAGATACGCAGTATTTT.

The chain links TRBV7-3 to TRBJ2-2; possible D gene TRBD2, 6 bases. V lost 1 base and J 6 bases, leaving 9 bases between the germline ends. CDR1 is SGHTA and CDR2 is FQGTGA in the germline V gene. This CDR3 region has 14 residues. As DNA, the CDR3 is TGTGCCAGCAGCTTAAAGGAGGGCCCCGGGGAGCTGTTTTTT. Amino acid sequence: CASSLKEGPGELFF.

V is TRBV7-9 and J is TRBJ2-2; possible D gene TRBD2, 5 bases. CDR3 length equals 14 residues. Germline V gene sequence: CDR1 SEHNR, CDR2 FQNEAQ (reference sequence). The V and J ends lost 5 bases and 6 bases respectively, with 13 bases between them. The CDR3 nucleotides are TGTGCCAGCAGCCCGCCGGGATTAGCCGGGGAGCTGTTTTTT. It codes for CASSPPGLAGELFF.

The CDR3 region has the DNA TGTGCCAGCAGCCTTCGCCGCTCGTACCAAGAGACCCAGTACTTC. Translation: CASSLRRSYQETQYF. The V call is TRBV7-2, the J call TRBJ2-5; D is undetermined. Per germline, CDR1 SGHTA and CDR2 FQGNSA. With 5 bases removed from V and 0 bases from J, the gap between germline ends came to 13 bases. This CDR3 comprises 15 residues.